These T cell receptor beta chains were read from a single sample in a study of T-cell reconstitution after alpha-beta-depleted transplantation in children. TCRdb recomputed calls from the PCR reads with MiXCR, one row per CDR3 protein. The sample records 150,000 to 250,000 distinct CDR3 sequences, roughly 15% being singletons. The sample in question was PBMCs from the stem cell graft donor, obtained from the stem cell graft. The receptors stem from a human donor who donated a stem cell graft to a child with acute lymphoblastic leukemia. Each CDR3 is given with its conserved first and last residue. Fields, in order: V gene, D gene, J gene, CDR3 protein. The D gene is left open where the match is weak.

>TRBV27|.|TRBJ2-7
CASRHTLGSEQYF
>TRBV7-9|TRBD2|TRBJ2-1
CASSSPGLEQFF
>TRBV20-1|TRBD1|TRBJ1-5
CSARDQTGEMDQPQHF
>TRBV10-2|.|TRBJ2-7
CASSELFSSYEQYF
>TRBV4-2|.|TRBJ2-5
CASSQVLAVQETQYF
>TRBV4-1|.|TRBJ2-7
CASSQGVAESYEQYF
>TRBV5-1|TRBD2|TRBJ2-1
CASWLGLADNEQFF
>TRBV28|.|TRBJ1-5
CASRTQGNQPQHF
>TRBV6-1|TRBD1|TRBJ1-1
CASTQGGWTEAFF
>TRBV12-3/TRBV12-4|.|TRBJ1-2
CASSLVRGRANYGYTF
>TRBV20-1|TRBD2|TRBJ2-3
CSAPGGRADTQYF
>TRBV15|.|TRBJ1-2
CATSRDYPGDGYTF
>TRBV7-2|TRBD2|TRBJ2-3
CASSAGLLTSGGDTQYF
>TRBV12-3/TRBV12-4|.|TRBJ2-1
CASSLIGSTYNEQFF
>TRBV30|TRBD2|TRBJ2-2
CAWSPNKSGRATGELFF
>TRBV3-1|.|TRBJ1-3
CASSQELRGTIYF
>TRBV5-1|TRBD2|TRBJ2-1
CASSSGTSGGAYNEQFF
>TRBV6-2/TRBV6-3|TRBD1|TRBJ2-1
CASSYAQGGQFF
>TRBV12-3/TRBV12-4|.|TRBJ2-2
CAFLGMAGELFF
>TRBV5-1|.|TRBJ1-2
CASSLSTETSNYGYTF
>TRBV5-1|.|TRBJ2-1
CASSTGRYEQFF
>TRBV3-1|.|TRBJ2-6
CASSLHDLHSGANVLTF
>TRBV29-1|.|TRBJ2-3
CSASPRQLKSTDTQYF
>TRBV27|.|TRBJ1-2
CASSWGQETLRWSYTF
>TRBV30|TRBD1|TRBJ1-1
CAWSQGAAEAFF
>TRBV29-1|.|TRBJ2-3
CSVDSSTDTQYF
>TRBV12-3/TRBV12-4|TRBD1|TRBJ2-1
CASSFRQGSYNEQFF